The 11 T cell receptor beta chains reported below all come from one sample, sequenced in a study of persistence of HIV-infected CD4 T cells. Cells were stimulated with overlapping HIV-1 Gag 15-mer peptides. Memory cells lacking CD40L and CD69 with high CD45RO were sorted. These TCRs are of unknown antigen specificity. The immunoSEQ assay was version 4, run in survey mode. Data came from immunoSEQ multiplex PCR; TCRdb stores just in-frame clones and leaves some out. Seen here are about 36,000 clones, about 85% observed once, and the top ten hold 5% to 6.5%. Sequenced material: cultured CD4+ T cells from PBMCs, taken from a patient who received antiretroviral therapy. The receptors shown here come from an adult with HIV. The donor label of this sample is uncertain.

The V gene is TRBV5-1, the J gene TRBJ2-5; D is perhaps TRBD1 (5 bases). CDR1 is SGHRS, CDR2 YFSETQ, per germline. V lost 5 bases and J 4 bases, leaving 18 bases between the germline ends. This CDR3 has 15 residues. The CDR3 region is CASSSQGMVRETQYF. The CDR3 coding sequence is TGCGCCAGCAGTTCTCAGGGAATGGTGAGAGAGACCCAGTACTTC.

The rearrangement joins TRBV29-1 to TRBJ2-2; D may be TRBD2 (6 bases). V lost 4 bases and J 11 bases, leaving 11 bases between the germline ends. CDR1 SQVTM and CDR2 ANQGSEA come from the germline V gene. The CDR3 length is 11 residues. CDR3 sequence reads: CSVGATSELFF. In DNA, the CDR3 is TGCAGCGTTGGAGCGACTAGTGAGCTGTTTTTT.

This clone was detected a few times. V usage is TRBV19 and J usage is TRBJ1-2; the D gene is possibly TRBD1 (5 bases). Per germline, CDR1 LNHDA and CDR2 SQIVND (reference sequence). CDR3 length: 11 residues. V lost 9 bases to trimming and J lost 5 bases, with 10 bases between them. The CDR3 is CASTGDYGYTF. The CDR3 region has the DNA TGTGCCAGCACGGGGGATTATGGCTACACCTTC.

V gene TRBV5-1 combines with J gene TRBJ1-4; D unclear. Germline V lookup: CDR1 SGHRS, CDR2 YFSETQ. The CDR3 is made up of 13 amino acids. V was clipped by 2 bases and J by 7 bases, with 9 bases between them. Here the CDR3 DNA reads TGCGCCAGCAGCTTTATGGGTGGTGAAAAACTGTTTTTT. Amino acids: CASSFMGGEKLFF.

The chain is built from TRBV10-1 and TRBJ2-3; maybe TRBD2 (5 bases). This CDR3 region has 14 residues. Germline V gene data show CDR1 as WNHNN and CDR2 as SYGVQD (reference sequence). V shed 2 bases and J shed 1 base, with 7 bases lying between them. The CDR3 spells CASSETSGTDTQYF. The CDR3 nucleotides read TGCGCCAGCAGTGAGACTAGTGGCACAGATACGCAGTATTTT.

This clone was counted between two and nine times. The V gene is TRBV6-6, the J gene TRBJ2-7; D gene ambiguous. CDR3 length: 13 residues. V shed 2 bases and J shed 2 bases, with 7 bases lying between them. The V gene's germline CDR1 is MNHNY and CDR2 SVGAGI (reference sequence). The CDR3 DNA follows: TGTGCCAGCAGTTACGGCGGCACCTACGAGCAGTACTTC. As protein: CASSYGGTYEQYF.

V gene TRBV15 combines with J gene TRBJ1-1; 9 bases agree with TRBD1. After removal of 2 bases from V and 1 base from J, the junction contained 2 bases not matched to a gene. Germline lookup yields CDR1 LNHNV and CDR2 YYDKDF (reference sequence). This CDR3 comprises 15 residues. CDR3 protein: CATSRRGQGNTEAFF. DNA for the CDR3: TGTGCCACCAGCAGAAGGGGACAGGGGAACACTGAAGCTTTCTTT.

V gene TRBV5-1 combines with J gene TRBJ2-4; 7 positions match TRBD2. Trimming at V came to 2 bases and at J to 8 bases, leaving 4 bases not matched to a gene. This CDR3 contains 13 residues. CDR1 and CDR2 from the germline V gene are SGHRS and YFSETQ. CDR3 amino acids: CASSFGREDIQYF. In DNA, the CDR3 is TGCGCCAGCAGCTTTGGGAGGGAGGACATTCAGTACTTC.

The CDR3 here is CASSRLAASYNEQFF. CDR3 bases: TGTGCCAGCAGCCGGCTCGCGGCCTCCTACAATGAGCAGTTCTTC. The chain links TRBV7-8 to TRBJ2-1, with D unresolved. The CDR3 is 15 residues long. V was pared by 5 bases and J by 0 bases, with 11 bases between. Germline V lookup: CDR1 SGHVS, CDR2 FQNEAQ.

The rearrangement links TRBV6-2 or TRBV6-3 to TRBJ2-7; 8 nucleotides agree with TRBD2. J lost 6 bases, V lost 2 bases, and 9 bases had no gene match. This CDR3 is 15 amino acids long. CDR1 and CDR2 (germline): MNHEY, SVGEGT. The CDR3 bases are TGTGCCAGCAGTTACGGACTAGCCCCAAGGGTCGAGCAGTACTTC. Translating gives CASSYGLAPRVEQYF.

This chain links TRBV12-3 or TRBV12-4 with TRBJ1-2; a possible D gene is TRBD1 (5 bases). The CDR3 has 12 residues. The ends were cut back, 5 bases at V and 5 bases at J, with 9 bases in the middle. This CDR3 is CASSRQFYGYTF. The DNA for the CDR3 is TGTGCCAGCAGTAGACAGTTTTATGGCTACACCTTC.